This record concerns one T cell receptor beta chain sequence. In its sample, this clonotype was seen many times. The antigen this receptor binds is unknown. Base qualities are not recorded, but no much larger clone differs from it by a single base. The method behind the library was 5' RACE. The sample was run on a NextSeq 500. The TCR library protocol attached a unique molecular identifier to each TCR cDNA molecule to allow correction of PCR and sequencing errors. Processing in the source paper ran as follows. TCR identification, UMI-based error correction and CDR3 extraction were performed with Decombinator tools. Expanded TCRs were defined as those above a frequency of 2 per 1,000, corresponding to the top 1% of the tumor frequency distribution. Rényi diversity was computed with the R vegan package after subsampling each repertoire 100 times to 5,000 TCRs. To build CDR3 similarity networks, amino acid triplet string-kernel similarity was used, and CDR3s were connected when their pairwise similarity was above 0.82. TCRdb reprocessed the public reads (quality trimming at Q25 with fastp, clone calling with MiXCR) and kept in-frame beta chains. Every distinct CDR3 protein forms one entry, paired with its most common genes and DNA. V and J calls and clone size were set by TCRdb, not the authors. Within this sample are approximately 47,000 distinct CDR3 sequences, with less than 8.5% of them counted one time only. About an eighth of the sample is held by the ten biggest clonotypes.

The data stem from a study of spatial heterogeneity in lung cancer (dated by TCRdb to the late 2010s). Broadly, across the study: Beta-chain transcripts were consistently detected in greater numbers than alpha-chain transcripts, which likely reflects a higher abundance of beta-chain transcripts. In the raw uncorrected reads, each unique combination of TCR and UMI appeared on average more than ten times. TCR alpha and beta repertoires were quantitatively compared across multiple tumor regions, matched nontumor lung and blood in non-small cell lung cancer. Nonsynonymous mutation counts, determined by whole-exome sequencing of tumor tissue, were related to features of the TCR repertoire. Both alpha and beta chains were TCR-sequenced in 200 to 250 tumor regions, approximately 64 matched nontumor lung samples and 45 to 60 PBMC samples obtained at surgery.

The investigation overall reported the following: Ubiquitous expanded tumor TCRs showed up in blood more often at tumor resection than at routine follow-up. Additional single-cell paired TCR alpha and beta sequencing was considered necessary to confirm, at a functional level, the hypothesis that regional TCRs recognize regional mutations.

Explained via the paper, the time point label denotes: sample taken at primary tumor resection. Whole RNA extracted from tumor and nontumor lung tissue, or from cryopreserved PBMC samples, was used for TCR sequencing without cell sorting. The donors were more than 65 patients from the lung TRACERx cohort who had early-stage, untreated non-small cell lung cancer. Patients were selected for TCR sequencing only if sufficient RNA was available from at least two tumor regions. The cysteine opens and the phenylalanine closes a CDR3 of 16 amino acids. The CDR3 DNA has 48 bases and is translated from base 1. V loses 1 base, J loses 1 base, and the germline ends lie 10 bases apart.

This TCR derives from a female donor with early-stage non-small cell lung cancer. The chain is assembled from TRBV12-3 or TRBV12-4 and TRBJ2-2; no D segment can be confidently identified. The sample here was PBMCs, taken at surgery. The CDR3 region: CASSLVTAMNTGELFF. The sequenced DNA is TGTGCCAGCAGTTTAGTAACAGCAATGAACACCGGGGAGCTGTTTTTT.